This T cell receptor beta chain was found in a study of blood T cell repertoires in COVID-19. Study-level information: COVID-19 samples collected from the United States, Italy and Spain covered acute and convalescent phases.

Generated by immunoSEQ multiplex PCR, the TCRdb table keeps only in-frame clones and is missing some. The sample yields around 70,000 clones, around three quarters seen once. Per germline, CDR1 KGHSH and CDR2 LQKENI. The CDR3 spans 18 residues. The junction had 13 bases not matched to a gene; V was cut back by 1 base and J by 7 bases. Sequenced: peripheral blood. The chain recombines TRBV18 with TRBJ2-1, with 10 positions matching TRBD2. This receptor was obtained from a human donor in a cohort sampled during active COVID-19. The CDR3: CASSPQSSGSNSGNEQFF. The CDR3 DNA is TGTGCCAGCTCACCACAATCTAGCGGGAGTAATTCTGGGAATGAGCAGTTCTTC.